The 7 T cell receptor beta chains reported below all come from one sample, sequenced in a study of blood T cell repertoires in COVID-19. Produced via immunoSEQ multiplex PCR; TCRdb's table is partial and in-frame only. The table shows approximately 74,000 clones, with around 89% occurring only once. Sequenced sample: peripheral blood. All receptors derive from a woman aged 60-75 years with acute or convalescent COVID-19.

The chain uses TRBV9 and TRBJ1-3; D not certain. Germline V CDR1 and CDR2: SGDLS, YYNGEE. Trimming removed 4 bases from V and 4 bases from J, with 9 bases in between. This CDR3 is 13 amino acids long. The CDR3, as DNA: TGTGCCAGCAGCTCCGGGTACGGAAACACCATATATTTT. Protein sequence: CASSSGYGNTIYF.

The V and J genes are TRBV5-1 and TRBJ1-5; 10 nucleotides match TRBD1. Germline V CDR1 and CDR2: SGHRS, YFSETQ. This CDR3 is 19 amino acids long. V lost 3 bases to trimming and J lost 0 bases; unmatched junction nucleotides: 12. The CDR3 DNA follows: TGCGCCAGCAGCTCACAGCCGGGACAGGGGCCCCATAGCAATCAGCCCCAGCATTTT. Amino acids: CASSSQPGQGPHSNQPQHF.

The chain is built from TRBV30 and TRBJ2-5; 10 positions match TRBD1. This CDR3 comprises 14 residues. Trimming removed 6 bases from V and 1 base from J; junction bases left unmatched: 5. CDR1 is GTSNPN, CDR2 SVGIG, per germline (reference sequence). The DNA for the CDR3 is TGTGCCTGCCTTGGGGACAGGGGCCAAGAGACCCAGTACTTC. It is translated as CACLGDRGQETQYF.

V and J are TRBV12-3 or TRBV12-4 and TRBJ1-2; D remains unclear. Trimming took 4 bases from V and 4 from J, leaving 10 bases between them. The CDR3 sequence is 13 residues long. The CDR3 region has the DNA TGTGCCAGCAGTTCCGTTGGCTTCTATGGCTACACCTTC. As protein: CASSSVGFYGYTF.

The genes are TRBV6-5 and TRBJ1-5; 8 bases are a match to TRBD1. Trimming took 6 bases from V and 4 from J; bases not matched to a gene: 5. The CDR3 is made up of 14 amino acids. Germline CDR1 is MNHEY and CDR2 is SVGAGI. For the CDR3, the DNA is TGTGCCAGCAGGCGACAGGGGCCAAATCAGCCCCAGCATTTT. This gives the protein CASRRQGPNQPQHF.

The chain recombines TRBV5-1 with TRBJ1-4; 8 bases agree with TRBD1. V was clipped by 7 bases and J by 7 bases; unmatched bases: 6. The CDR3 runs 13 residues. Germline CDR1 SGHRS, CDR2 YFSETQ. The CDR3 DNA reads TGCGCCAGCCACACAGGGGGAGGTGAAAAACTGTTTTTT. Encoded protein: CASHTGGGEKLFF.

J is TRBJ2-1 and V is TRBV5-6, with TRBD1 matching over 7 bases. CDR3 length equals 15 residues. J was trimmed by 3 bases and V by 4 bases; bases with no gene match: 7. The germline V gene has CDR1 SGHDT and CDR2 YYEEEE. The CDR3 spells CASSESGQDYNEQFF. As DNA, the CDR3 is TGTGCCAGCAGCGAAAGCGGACAGGACTACAATGAGCAGTTCTTC. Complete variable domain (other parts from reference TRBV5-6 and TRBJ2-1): DAGVTQSPTHLIKTRGQQVTLRCSPKSGHDTVSWYQQALGQGPQFIFQYYEEEERQRGNFPDRFSGHQFPNYSSELNVNALLLGDSALYLCASSESGQDYNEQFFGPGTRLTVL.